The sequence of this T cell receptor (beta chain) was determined in a study of blood T cell repertoires in COVID-19. This CDR3 contains 14 residues. The germline V and J ends were trimmed by 3 bases and 3 bases, with 9 bases remaining between them. In germline, CDR1 is LNHDA, CDR2 SQIVND (reference sequence). In the study's own analysis: By means of reference gene primer amplification, nucleated cell counts were estimated. Only in-frame clones appear in the TCRdb table, and some are missing; sequencing was by immunoSEQ multiplex PCR. That table furnishes V, J and clone size, whereas the DNA furnished D and trimming. This sample carries roughly 230,000 clones, roughly nine tenths of them seen once, and the ten largest clones take less than 5%.

This chain links TRBV19 with TRBJ1-3; D perhaps matches TRBD1 (5 bases). The TCR was taken from a middle-aged woman who had recovered from COVID-19. Sequences were obtained from peripheral blood. This chain's CDR3 is CASSIGGLGNTIYF. The CDR3 nucleotides are TGTGCCAGTAGTATCGGGGGACTTGGAAACACCATATATTTT.